The clone carrying this TCR beta chain occurred a few times. No antigen is known for it. UMIs and sample barcodes were carried by the TCR alpha and TCR beta cDNA libraries that 5'RACE produced using constant-segment primers. MiXCR was run by TCRdb on the 5' RACE reads, yielding one entry per CDR3 protein. Here the sample spans about 170,000 distinct CDR3 sequences, 10% to 15% being singletons. The sample comes from a study of T-cell memory formation after mild COVID-19. About the research overall: There were largely donor-specific TCR clusters.

CDR3 size: 15 residues. Germline loops: CDR1 SGHTA, CDR2 FQGNSA. The germline V and J ends were trimmed by 1 base and 7 bases, with 14 bases remaining between them. Study-level points and caveats: Those CD4+ clones that contracted were mainly in CM and EM (CD8+ ones in EMRA). Some SARS-CoV-2-responding clones were already detected in memory before infection.

The chain joins TRBV7-2 to TRBJ1-5; no clear D gene. The material sequenced was PBMCs or a T cell subset sorted from them (not recorded which). The clonotype originates from a young man who had mild COVID-19 (a few samples of this study predate the infection). Cell type and time point are not known. The CDR3 bases are TGTGCCAGCAGCTTAGGGAGGGTATGGAGCCAGCCCCAGCATTTT. This gives the protein CASSLGRVWSQPQHF.